Below are 10 T cell receptor beta chains sequenced from a single sample in a study of blood T cell repertoires in COVID-19 (TCRdb year 2020). The library was produced with the immunoSEQ multiplex PCR assay. The table was pulled from immuneACCESS by TCRdb, which kept in-frame rearrangements only. Such tables lose some clones; where checked, under half of the loss comes from unresolved V genes, and the rest has no known cause. Here the sample has tens of thousands of clones; over 70% occur a single time. 9.5% to 15% of the sample is in the top ten clones. Sequencing was done on a sample of peripheral blood. Source of these receptors: a human donor with active COVID-19. The donor label of this sample is uncertain.

The chain is built from TRBV5-1 and TRBJ2-4; D may be TRBD2 (6 bases). The CDR3 has 13 residues. Deletions cut 2 bases from V and 11 bases from J, with 14 bases between. CDR1 is SGHRS and CDR2 is YFSETQ in the germline V gene. The CDR3 loop reads CASSFGGSGLQYF. CDR3 bases: TGCGCCAGCAGCTTTGGAGGGTCTGGCCTTCAGTACTTC.

This chain uses TRBV5-6 with TRBJ1-1; tentatively, D is TRBD1 (5 bases). The ends were cut back, 4 bases at V and 4 bases at J, with 17 bases in the middle. Germline V CDR1 and CDR2: SGHDT, YYEEEE. The CDR3 spans 15 residues. The DNA for the CDR3 is TGTGCCAGCAGCGCCCAGGCGGGGGGAGGCACTGAAGCTTTCTTT. Translating gives CASSAQAGGGTEAFF. Supplemented by reference TRBV5-6 and TRBJ1-1, the full variable domain reads DAGVTQSPTHLIKTRGQQVTLRCSPKSGHDTVSWYQQALGQGPQFIFQYYEEEERQRGNFPDRFSGHQFPNYSSELNVNALLLGDSALYLCASSAQAGGGTEAFFGQGTRLTVV.

Here the CDR3 reads CASSPYNEQFF. CDR3 DNA: TGTGCCAGCAGTCCGTACAATGAGCAGTTCTTC. V and J are TRBV28 and TRBJ2-1, with D unclear. V lost 5 bases, J lost 4 bases, and 3 bases lay in between. The CDR3 runs 11 residues. Germline V gene lookup returns CDR1 MDHEN and CDR2 SYDVKM.

The V gene is TRBV6-1, the J gene TRBJ1-2; the D is unclear. Germline V CDR1 and CDR2: MNHNS, SASEGT. The CDR3 is 15 amino acids. The V end lost 0 bases, the J end lost 8 bases, and 16 bases lay between the germline ends. As DNA, the CDR3 is TGTGCCAGCAGTGAAGCGCTGACGGCGGGCGTGGGCTACACCTTC. Translated: CASSEALTAGVGYTF.

The rearrangement joins TRBV19 to TRBJ1-5, with D perhaps matching TRBD1 (5 bases). This CDR3 spans 16 amino acids. Trimming pared 3 bases from V and 0 bases from J, leaving 12 bases between. The germline V gene has CDR1 LNHDA and CDR2 SQIVND (reference sequence). The CDR3 protein is CASSILTADSNQPQHF. CDR3 DNA: TGTGCCAGTAGTATTCTGACAGCAGATAGCAATCAGCCCCAGCATTTT.

The count of this clone is one. The J gene is TRBJ2-2, the V gene TRBV9, with D possibly being TRBD2 (5 bases). Trimming stripped 4 bases from V and 5 bases from J, with 15 bases between. The CDR3 contains 15 residues. CDR1 and CDR2 (germline): SGDLS, YYNGEE. The CDR3 region has the DNA TGTGCCAGCAGCCTTAACCCCGGCGGGACCGGGGAGCTGTTTTTT. Protein sequence: CASSLNPGGTGELFF.

J is TRBJ2-7 and V is TRBV27; D possibly corresponds to TRBD1 (5 bases). The CDR3 length is 16 residues. The V and J ends lost 0 bases and 2 bases respectively, with 14 bases between them. Germline V gene sequence: CDR1 MNHEY, CDR2 SMNVEV (reference sequence). CDR3 in DNA: TGTGCCAGCAGTTTATCCAGGGCTGGGTCTACCTACGAGCAGTACTTC. The encoded protein is CASSLSRAGSTYEQYF.

The gene calls are TRBV9 and TRBJ2-2; maybe TRBD2 (6 bases). V lost 0 bases, J lost 3 bases, and 15 bases lay in between. This CDR3 comprises 17 residues. Per germline, CDR1 SGDLS and CDR2 YYNGEE. DNA for the CDR3: TGTGCCAGCAGCGTAGGTCCCCCCGGGAGCTACACCGGGGAGCTGTTTTTT. Translation gives CASSVGPPGSYTGELFF.

The V call is TRBV4-3, the J call TRBJ2-6, with 8 nucleotides matching TRBD2. CDR1 is LGHNA and CDR2 is YSLEER in the germline V gene. After removal of 2 bases from V and 0 bases from J, the junction contained 0 bases not matched to a gene. This CDR3 is built from 16 residues. The CDR3 DNA follows: TGCGCCAGCAGCCAAACTAGCGGCTCTGGGGCCAACGTCCTGACTTTC. This codes for CASSQTSGSGANVLTF.

This clone has just one count. The gene calls are TRBV6-6 and TRBJ1-1; D might be TRBD1 (6 bases). V was trimmed by 7 bases and J by 3 bases, leaving 18 bases between them. This CDR3 has 15 residues. Germline CDR1 is MNHNY and CDR2 is SVGAGI (reference sequence). The CDR3 DNA is TGTGCCAGCATCCCAAGGGGGGGTTGGGACACTGAAGCTTTCTTT. As protein: CASIPRGGWDTEAFF.